This TCR beta chain was recorded in a study of T cells in Graves' hyperthyroidism and ophthalmopathy. Whole-study findings and limits: In blood, most of the thyroid clonotypes expanded above 0.001 were also present.

The CDR3 regions of TCR beta were amplified from RNA transcripts. During a first-round RT-PCR of the TCR CDR3, the HTBI primer set was used. MiXCR, run by TCRdb on the multiplex PCR reads, gives a single entry per CDR3 protein. The table has some 270,000 distinct CDR3 sequences, roughly 13% seen once. The PBMCs were taken from roughly 10 ml of fresh peripheral blood. Worth noting for this clonotype: Its antigen is as yet unknown.

The TCR sequence derives from a woman in her twenties or thirties with Graves' hyperthyroidism that later progressed to Graves' ophthalmopathy. The source material was blood.

The CDR3 nucleotides are TGTGCCAGCAGCTTGTCGACAGCCGGGCAGACCCAGTACTTC. Translation gives CASSLSTAGQTQYF. This chain connects TRBV5-5 to TRBJ2-5; perhaps TRBD1 as D (5 bases). The V end was cut by 1 base, the J end by 6 bases, with 13 bases between. There are 14 residues in the CDR3. Per germline, CDR1 SGHKS and CDR2 YYEKEE (reference sequence). The variable domain in full, with the rest retrieved from reference TRBV5-5 and TRBJ2-5, is DAGVTQSPTHLIKTRGQQVTLRCSPISGHKSVSWYQQVLGQGPQFIFQYYEKEERGRGNFPDRFSARQFPNYSSELNVNALLLGDSALYLCASSLSTAGQTQYFGPGTRLLVL.